A single sample is the source of the 17 T cell receptor beta chains below, sequenced in a study of cytomegalovirus exposure and HLA in healthy donors (TCRdb year 2017). The library was generated by the immunoSEQ multiplex PCR assay. The multiplex PCR relied on a mix of 60 forward primers for TCR Vbeta segments and 13 reverse primers for TCR Jbeta segments. TCRdb re-hosts the immuneACCESS table, in-frame sequences only. Its copies lack some clones; in the studies checked, an unresolved V gene accounts for under half of them, and the cause for the rest is not known. Present in this sample are about 120,000 clones, about 83% of which were seen just once. The ten biggest clones cover approximately 3.5% of the sample. The sequenced sample was PBMCs. The receptors were gathered from a woman in her thirties or forties in good health and CMV-seropositive.

The J gene is TRBJ2-5, the V gene TRBV7-3; 8 positions match TRBD2. Germline assignment: CDR1 SGHTA and CDR2 FQGTGA. The CDR3 has 16 amino acids. The V gene end was trimmed by 5 bases and the J gene end by 3 bases; junction bases not matched to a gene: 11. CDR3 nucleotide sequence: TGTGCCAGCAGCCCGGGACTAGGCTACCCTGAAGAGACCCAGTACTTC. This codes for CASSPGLGYPEETQYF.

The chain employs TRBV2 and TRBJ2-5, with 11 bases matching TRBD2. CDR1 is SNHLY and CDR2 is FYNNEI in the germline V gene. V dropped 7 bases and J dropped 5; count of bases not matched to a gene: 15. CDR3 length: 17 residues. The CDR3 protein is CASKDRTSGRQQETQYF. In nucleotides, the CDR3 is TGTGCCAGCAAGGATCGAACTAGCGGGAGACAGCAGGAGACCCAGTACTTC.

In its sample, this clone was seen once. V is TRBV9 and J is TRBJ2-5; weak D call: TRBD2 (6 bases). Germline lookup yields CDR1 SGDLS and CDR2 YYNGEE. This CDR3 contains 14 residues. Trimming stripped 3 bases from V and 4 bases from J, with 13 bases between. The CDR3 here is CASSGLAGRETQYF. CDR3 DNA sequence: TGTGCCAGCAGCGGTTTGGCGGGGAGAGAGACCCAGTACTTC.

A remark on this clone: An end of the junction does not agree with germline; a read error may underlie this. The V call is TRBV7-9, the J call TRBJ1-1; 7 nucleotides agree with TRBD1. The CDR3 length is 14 residues. Germline V gene data show CDR1 as SEHNR and CDR2 as FQNEAQ (reference sequence). The CDR3 bases are TGTTCCAGCAGCAACCGACAGGGCGGAACTGAAGCTTTCTTT. This encodes CSSSNRQGGTEAFF.

This chain links TRBV6-1 with TRBJ2-7, with D perhaps matching TRBD1 (7 bases). V dropped 1 base and J dropped 3 bases, with 13 bases sitting between them. The CDR3 sequence is 15 residues long. CDR1 MNHNS and CDR2 SASEGT come from the germline V gene. The CDR3 coding sequence is TGTGCCAGCAGTGAAGGACGCAGGGGGGTCTACGAGCAGTACTTC. Amino acids: CASSEGRRGVYEQYF.

The V and J genes are TRBV5-1 and TRBJ2-3; the D gene is possibly TRBD1 (7 bases). The CDR3 loop spans 15 amino acids. V lost 0 bases to trimming and J lost 5 bases, with 13 bases between them. From germline, CDR1 is SGHRS and CDR2 YFSETQ. CDR3 coding DNA: TGCGCCAGCAGCTTGGCCAGGGGGGCGGGAGATACGCAGTATTTT. It is translated as CASSLARGAGDTQYF. Based on the CDR3 plus reference TRBV5-1 and TRBJ2-3, the full variable domain is KAGVTQTPRYLIKTRGQQVTLSCSPISGHRSVSWYQQTPGQGLQFLFEYFSETQRNKGNFPGRFSGRQFSNSRSEMNVSTLELGDSALYLCASSLARGAGDTQYFGPGTRLTVL.

V is TRBV5-1 and J is TRBJ1-1, with TRBD1 matching over 8 bases. CDR1 and CDR2 from the germline V gene are SGHRS and YFSETQ. The length of the CDR3 is 15 residues. V shed 0 bases, J shed 8 bases, and the junction held 9 bases outside the gene matches. The CDR3 sequence is CASSLGDRGTLEAFF. CDR3 coding DNA: TGCGCCAGCAGCTTGGGCGACAGGGGTACATTGGAAGCTTTCTTT. Together with reference TRBV5-1 and TRBJ1-1, the CDR3 gives the full variable domain: KAGVTQTPRYLIKTRGQQVTLSCSPISGHRSVSWYQQTPGQGLQFLFEYFSETQRNKGNFPGRFSGRQFSNSRSEMNVSTLELGDSALYLCASSLGDRGTLEAFFGQGTRLTVV.

The gene calls are TRBV7-4 and TRBJ2-3; the match to TRBD2 covers 7 bases. The length of the CDR3 is 15 residues. V shed 1 base and J 5 bases; nucleotides not matched to a gene: 6. Germline CDR1 and CDR2: SGHVT and SQSDAQ. CDR3 nucleotide sequence: TGTGCCAGCAGCTTAGAGGCGGGAGAAGGAGATACGCAGTATTTT. Amino acid sequence: CASSLEAGEGDTQYF.

The table lists this clone with a count of one. V gene TRBV15 combines with J gene TRBJ2-3; D remains unclear. This CDR3 comprises 11 residues. V dropped 5 bases and J dropped 6 bases, with 6 bases sitting between them. The germline gives CDR1 LNHNV, CDR2 YYDKDF (reference sequence). The CDR3 loop reads CATSGKDTQYF. In DNA form, the CDR3 reads TGTGCCACCAGCGGCAAGGATACGCAGTATTTT.

The rearrangement uses TRBV6-1 and TRBJ1-1, with a weak D call TRBD1 (5 bases). The germline V and J ends were trimmed by 2 bases and 10 bases, with 11 bases remaining between them. Germline V gene lookup returns CDR1 MNHNS and CDR2 SASEGT. The CDR3 loop spans 12 amino acids. The CDR3 bases are TGTGCCAGCAGTGAATTTCGGGGGTCAGCTTTCTTT. Translation gives CASSEFRGSAFF.

This chain joins TRBV6-6 and TRBJ2-1; 7 positions agree with TRBD1. With 0 bases clipped from V and 7 bases from J, the junction kept 6 bases outside the gene matches. Germline CDR1 MNHNY, CDR2 SVGAGI (reference sequence). The CDR3 contains 15 residues. The CDR3 sequence: CASSYSTDRRNEQFF. Here the CDR3 DNA reads TGTGCCAGCAGTTACTCGACGGACAGGAGGAATGAGCAGTTCTTC.

The rearrangement joins TRBV2 to TRBJ2-2; unclear D gene. This CDR3 is 15 amino acids long. CDR1 is SNHLY, CDR2 FYNNEI, per germline. With 3 bases removed from V and 0 bases from J, the gap between germline ends came to 8 bases. This CDR3 is CASSEGLANTGELFF. Here the CDR3 DNA reads TGTGCCAGCAGTGAGGGTCTAGCGAACACCGGGGAGCTGTTTTTT.

The V call is TRBV5-1, the J call TRBJ2-3, with D perhaps matching TRBD2 (6 bases). The CDR3 loop spans 16 amino acids. V gave up 4 bases and J gave up 0 bases, with 15 bases separating them. Germline V gives CDR1 SGHRS, CDR2 YFSETQ. CDR3 sequence (DNA): TGCGCCAGCAGCCAGGACTACAGTAGTAGCACAGATACGCAGTATTTT. Translation gives CASSQDYSSSTDTQYF.

This chain uses TRBV9 with TRBJ2-7, with a tentative D call TRBD1 (5 bases). Trimming stripped 0 bases from V and 3 bases from J, with 10 bases between. This CDR3 spans 14 amino acids. The germline CDR1 and CDR2 sequences are SGDLS and YYNGEE. CDR3 in amino acids: CASSVGQSIYEQYF. CDR3 bases: TGTGCCAGCAGCGTAGGACAGAGCATCTACGAGCAGTACTTC.

CDR3 residues: CASSIGLASSYNEQFF. The CDR3 DNA sequence: TGTGCCAGTAGTATTGGGCTGGCTTCTTCCTACAATGAGCAGTTCTTC. The chain links TRBV19 to TRBJ2-1, with D unresolved. This CDR3 has 16 residues. Germline CDR1 LNHDA, CDR2 SQIVND (reference sequence). V was clipped by 3 bases and J by 1 base, with 13 bases between them.

The chain has TRBV10-2 and TRBJ1-2, with D uncertain. V was shortened by 6 bases and J by 4 bases, with 12 bases between the two germline ends. Germline V gene sequence: CDR1 WSHSY, CDR2 SAAADI. The CDR3 is 13 residues long. Here the CDR3 DNA reads TGCGCCAGCAGCGAGGAAAGTAGCTATGGCTACACCTTC. It translates to CASSEESSYGYTF.

The chain employs TRBV7-9 and TRBJ1-4; 10 bases match TRBD1. Germline V gene sequence: CDR1 SEHNR, CDR2 FQNEAQ (reference sequence). The CDR3 extends over 16 amino acids. Germline trimming cut 4 bases from V and 8 bases from J; bases unmatched to any gene: 10. The CDR3 sequence: CASSSFGQGVLEKLFF. The CDR3 nucleotides read TGTGCCAGCAGCTCGTTCGGACAGGGGGTGTTGGAAAAACTGTTTTTT.